Each of the 18 T cell receptor beta chains below was sequenced from the same sample in a study of response to subunit inactivated influenza vaccine. TCRdb fed the RT-PCR reads into MiXCR, producing one record per CDR3 protein. The sample holds roughly 790,000 distinct CDR3 sequences, around 20% seen once. Sequences were derived from PBMCs from blood, sampled approximately 5 days after vaccination. Source of these receptors: a man in his fifties or sixties who received an inactivated influenza vaccine.

This clonotype appeared a few times. This CDR3 reads CASSDRGLDQPQHF. CDR3 coding DNA: TGTGCCAGCAGTGACAGGGGGCTAGATCAGCCCCAGCATTTT. This sequence joins TRBV2 and TRBJ1-5; 8 bases line up with TRBD1. V shed 3 bases, J shed 5 bases, and the junction held 3 bases outside the gene matches. The CDR3 is 14 amino acids. CDR1 SNHLY and CDR2 FYNNEI come from the germline V gene.

This chain links TRBV4-1 with TRBJ1-1; D may be TRBD1 (6 bases). Looked up from germline, CDR1 is MGHRA and CDR2 is YSYEKL. V was cut by 4 bases and J by 1 base, with 22 bases left in between. The CDR3 covers 18 residues. CDR3 DNA sequence: TGCGCCAGCAGCCGCACTCCCCTCGGCCCGGGGGCGAACACTGAAGCTTTCTTT. The encoded protein is CASSRTPLGPGANTEAFF.

Only a few counts were recorded for this clonotype. J is TRBJ2-7 and V is TRBV7-2, with 8 bases matching TRBD2. This CDR3 is built from 15 residues. CDR1 is SGHTA and CDR2 is FQGNSA in the germline V gene. Trimming cost V 0 bases and J 6 bases; bases outside gene matches: 7. CDR3 in DNA: TGTGCCAGCAGCTTAGCCCCGGGACTAGTAAGCGAGCAGTACTTC. Amino acid sequence: CASSLAPGLVSEQYF.

This clonotype has just a few counts. The chain employs TRBV10-3 and TRBJ2-6, with 10 bases aligning to TRBD1. The CDR3 sequence is 18 residues long. Germline values: CDR1 ENHRY, CDR2 SYGVKD. The ends lost 5 bases at V and 0 bases at J; junction bases unmatched: 7. CDR3 loop: CAISKTGTGVSGANVLTF. CDR3 sequence (DNA): TGTGCCATCAGTAAAACCGGGACAGGGGTCTCTGGGGCCAACGTCCTGACTTTC.

V is TRBV11-2 and J is TRBJ2-7; D is perhaps TRBD1 (5 bases). Trimming cost V 3 bases and J 6 bases, with 12 bases left between them. The CDR3 extends over 13 amino acids. CDR1 SGHAT and CDR2 FQNNGV come from the germline V gene. CDR3: CASSFSQGFEQYF. The CDR3 DNA sequence: TGTGCCAGCAGCTTTTCTCAGGGTTTCGAGCAGTACTTC.

The chain employs TRBV6-1 and TRBJ2-3; 7 positions agree with TRBD2. Germline V lookup: CDR1 MNHNS, CDR2 SASEGT. This CDR3 spans 15 amino acids. Losses at the gene ends were 6 bases for V and 5 bases for J; bases not matched to a gene: 11. The CDR3 reads CASSPGRGRQDTQYF. The DNA for the CDR3 is TGTGCCAGCAGCCCCGGGCGCGGGAGACAAGATACGCAGTATTTT.

There are many counts of this clonotype. V is TRBV10-3 and J is TRBJ1-1; the D gene is possibly TRBD1 (5 bases). Germline values: CDR1 ENHRY, CDR2 SYGVKD. Between the trimmed V and J ends, which lost 2 bases and 3 bases, there was a span of 13 bases. The CDR3 spans 15 residues. CDR3 DNA sequence: TGTGCCATCAGTGAGGGCCGGGGGTTTGACACTGAAGCTTTCTTT. As protein: CAISEGRGFDTEAFF.

The chain recombines TRBV18 with TRBJ1-6, with D possibly matching TRBD1 (6 bases). The germline V gene has CDR1 KGHSH and CDR2 LQKENI. The CDR3 runs to 13 residues. Trimming stripped 5 bases from V and 14 bases from J, with 16 bases between. The CDR3 DNA sequence: TGTGCCAGCTCATCAGACAGGCCTAGTACCCTCCACTTT. Its translation is CASSSDRPSTLHF.

This clonotype was counted between two and nine times. The chain carries TRBV10-2 and TRBJ2-5; the D gene could be TRBD1 or TRBD2 (5 bases each). Germline loops: CDR1 WSHSY, CDR2 SAAADI. V shed 6 bases and J shed 5 bases, with 16 bases lying between them. The CDR3 consists of 14 residues. CDR3 in DNA: TGCGCCAGCAGGACCGGGACCGTTTGGGAGACCCAGTACTTC. This translates into CASRTGTVWETQYF.

This clonotype was seen a handful of times. This chain links TRBV10-3 with TRBJ2-1; the match to TRBD2 covers 14 bases. Germline-derived CDR1 and CDR2 are ENHRY and SYGVKD. The CDR3 spans 14 residues. Losses at the gene ends were 6 bases for V and 8 bases for J; bases not matched to a gene: 3. The DNA of the CDR3 is TGTGCCATCAGGACTAGCGGGAGGGCCGATGAGCAGTTCTTC. This translates into CAIRTSGRADEQFF.

Remarks on this clonotype: Because the CDR3 is missing its conserved closing phenylalanine or tryptophan, this is likely a read error. The chain joins TRBV29-1 to TRBJ2-5; no clear D. The CDR3 extends over 13 amino acids. V lost 2 bases, J lost 7 bases, and 14 bases lay in between. Germline V lookup: CDR1 SQVTM, CDR2 ANQGSEA. CDR3 nucleotides: TGCAGCGTTGAAACTACTGCCTTCGGGACCCAGTACTTA. Translating it yields CSVETTAFGTQYL.

This clonotype appeared a few times. V is TRBV9 and J is TRBJ2-5, with a possible D match to TRBD1 (5 bases). Trimming cost V 0 bases and J 5 bases, with 8 bases left between them. Germline V gives CDR1 SGDLS, CDR2 YYNGEE. This CDR3 has 13 amino acids. The CDR3 DNA reads as TGTGCCAGCAGCGTAGAGCAGGGCGAGACCCAGTACTTC. This sequence encodes CASSVEQGETQYF.

The chain recombines TRBV6-5 with TRBJ2-7; 9 bases fit TRBD2. V lost 2 bases, J lost 7 bases, and 12 bases stayed unmatched. The CDR3 runs to 16 residues. Germline V CDR1 and CDR2: MNHEY, SVGAGI. The CDR3 DNA follows: TGTGCCAGCAGTTACACCCCCTCCCTAGCGGGAACTGAGCAGTACTTC. The encoded protein is CASSYTPSLAGTEQYF.

This clonotype was counted many times. The chain links TRBV5-1 to TRBJ2-1; D gene unclear. The V end lost 5 bases, the J end lost 4 bases, and 7 bases lay between the germline ends. There are 12 residues in the CDR3. The V gene's germline CDR1 is SGHRS and CDR2 YFSETQ. In DNA form, the CDR3 reads TGCGCCAGCAGTTATGGGTACAATGAGCAGTTCTTC. Protein product: CASSYGYNEQFF.

This chain connects TRBV18 to TRBJ2-3, with 10 bases identical to TRBD2. V was clipped by 0 bases and J by 2 bases; unmatched bases: 8. Germline V gives CDR1 KGHSH, CDR2 LQKENI. The CDR3 length is 18 residues. This chain's CDR3 is CASSPPFTGTSVTDTQYF. The DNA for the CDR3 is TGTGCCAGCTCACCACCATTTACAGGGACTAGCGTCACAGATACGCAGTATTTT.

V usage is TRBV3-1 and J usage is TRBJ2-5; TRBD1 is a possible D gene (5 bases). V was cut by 2 bases and J by 3 bases, with 7 bases left in between. Germline lookup yields CDR1 LGHDT and CDR2 YNNKEL (reference sequence). This CDR3 has 13 residues. The CDR3 loop reads CASSQRQKETQYF. The CDR3, as DNA: TGTGCCAGCAGCCAACGACAGAAAGAGACCCAGTACTTC.

The V call is TRBV5-1, the J call TRBJ2-5; weak D call: TRBD1 (6 bases). The germline gives CDR1 SGHRS, CDR2 YFSETQ. The V and J ends lost 2 bases and 2 bases respectively, with 10 bases between them. The CDR3 spans 14 residues. The CDR3 region has the DNA TGCGCCAGCAGCTTATATGGACAGCAAGAGACCCAGTACTTC. It codes for CASSLYGQQETQYF.

About this clonotype: At one of its ends the junction is not consistent with the germline gene, which may arise from a read error. V usage is TRBV12-3 or TRBV12-4 and J usage is TRBJ1-4, with D unresolved. This CDR3 spans 13 amino acids. The CDR3 nucleotides read TGTGCCAGCAGTTTAGATGGAGGGCGAGAATCGGTTTTT. This gives the protein CASSLDGGRESVF.